The subject of this entry is one T cell receptor beta chain. What it recognizes is unknown. The sample comes from a study of OX40 agonist ivuxolimab in advanced cancers. General study points: There were, on average, more expanded clones in CD8+ T cells than in CD4+. At 0.1 to 3.0 mg/kg, clonal expansion of CD4+ and CD8+ blood T cells had occurred by week 6. The antigens recognized by the expanded peripheral T cells, that is their antigen specificity, were not determined.

Generated by immunoSEQ multiplex PCR, the TCRdb table keeps only in-frame clones and is missing some. The sample has tens of thousands of clones, around 90% seen once. The CDR3 covers 17 residues. CDR1 LNHNV and CDR2 YYDKDF come from the germline V gene (reference sequence). Trimming removed 0 bases at V and 8 bases at J, with 19 bases between. Sample: CD4+ or CD8+ T cells sorted from blood, taken in a trial of the OX40 agonist ivuxolimab. The sequence derives from an adult with an advanced solid tumor such as melanoma, head and neck, liver or kidney cancer. The chain joins TRBV15 to TRBJ1-4, with a possible D match to TRBD1 (5 bases). The DNA of the CDR3 is TGTGCCACCAGCAGAGATGGCACTCCCCGGGGGAACGAAAAACTGTTTTTT. It translates to CATSRDGTPRGNEKLFF.